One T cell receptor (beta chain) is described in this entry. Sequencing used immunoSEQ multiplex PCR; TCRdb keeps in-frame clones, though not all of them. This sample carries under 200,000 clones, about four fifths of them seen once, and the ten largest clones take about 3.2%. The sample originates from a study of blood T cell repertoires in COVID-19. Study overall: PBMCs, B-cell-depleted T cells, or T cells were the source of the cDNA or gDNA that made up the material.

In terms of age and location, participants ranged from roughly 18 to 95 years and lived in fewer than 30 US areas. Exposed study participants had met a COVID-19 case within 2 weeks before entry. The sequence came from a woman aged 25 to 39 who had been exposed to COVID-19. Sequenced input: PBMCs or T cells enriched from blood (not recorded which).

The CDR3 sequence: CASSLMSQGYTGELFF. CDR3 nucleotides: TGTGCCAGCAGCTTGATGTCACAGGGGTACACCGGGGAGCTGTTTTTT. The V and J genes are TRBV5-6 and TRBJ2-2, with 7 bases identical to TRBD1. V dropped 1 base and J dropped 3; count of bases not matched to a gene: 6. Germline CDR1 SGHDT, CDR2 YYEEEE. The CDR3 sequence is 16 residues long.